This T cell receptor (beta chain) was recovered during a study of blood T cells in healthy people across ages. Background on the study: Template-switching capture recovered about one barcoded beta molecule per two T cells. Study results and caveats: With age, beta diversity per million T cells declined roughly linearly, significantly by approximately 41. More naive CD4+ cells and higher diversity were found in long-lived than in aged donors.

The length of the CDR3 is 15 residues. Germline V gives CDR1 MGHRA, CDR2 YSYEKL. Trimming stripped 1 base from V and 2 bases from J, with 10 bases between. This clonotype showed up just a few times. Its specificity is unknown. A second PCR of roughly 7 to 11 cycles used a sample-barcoded 5' primer and a J-beta primer mix. Researchers report that a template-switch adaptor with 12 random nucleotides tagged each cDNA molecule. TCRdb reprocessed the 5' RACE reads with MiXCR, giving one entry per CDR3 protein. The table includes roughly 1,500,000 distinct CDR3 sequences, about 32% detected once. This chain links TRBV4-1 with TRBJ2-3, with a possible D match to TRBD1 (7 bases). Source material: blood. The sequence came from a woman in her thirties in good health. CDR3 DNA: TGCGCCAGCAGCCAAGTGGAGGGGGCCACAGATACGCAGTATTTT. As protein: CASSQVEGATDTQYF.